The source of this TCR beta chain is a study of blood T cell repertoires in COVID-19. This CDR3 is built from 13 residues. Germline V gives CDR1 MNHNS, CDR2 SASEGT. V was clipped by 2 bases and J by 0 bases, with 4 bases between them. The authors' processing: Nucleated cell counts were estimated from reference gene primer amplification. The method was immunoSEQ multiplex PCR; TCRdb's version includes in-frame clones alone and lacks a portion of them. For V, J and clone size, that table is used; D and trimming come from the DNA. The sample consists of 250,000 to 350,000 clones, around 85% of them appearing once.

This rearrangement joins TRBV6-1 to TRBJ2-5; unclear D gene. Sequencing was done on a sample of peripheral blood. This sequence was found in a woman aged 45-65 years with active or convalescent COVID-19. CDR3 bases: TGTGCCAGCAGTGAACCCAACCAAGAGACCCAGTACTTC. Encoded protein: CASSEPNQETQYF.